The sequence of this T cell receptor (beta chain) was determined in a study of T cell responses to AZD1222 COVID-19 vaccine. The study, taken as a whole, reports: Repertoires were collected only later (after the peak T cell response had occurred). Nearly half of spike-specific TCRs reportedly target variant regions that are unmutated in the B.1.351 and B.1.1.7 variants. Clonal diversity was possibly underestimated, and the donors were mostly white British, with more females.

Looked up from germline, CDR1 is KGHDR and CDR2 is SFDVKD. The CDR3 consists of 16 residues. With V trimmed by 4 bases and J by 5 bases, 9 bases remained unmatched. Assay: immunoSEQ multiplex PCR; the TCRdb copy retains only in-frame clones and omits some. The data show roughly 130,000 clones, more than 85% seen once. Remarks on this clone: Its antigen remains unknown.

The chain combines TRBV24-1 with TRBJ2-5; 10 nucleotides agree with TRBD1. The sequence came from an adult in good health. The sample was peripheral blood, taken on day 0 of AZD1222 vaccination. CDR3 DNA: TGTGCCACCAGTGAACCTCGACAGGGGGCGCGGGAGACCCAGTACTTC. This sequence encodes CATSEPRQGARETQYF.